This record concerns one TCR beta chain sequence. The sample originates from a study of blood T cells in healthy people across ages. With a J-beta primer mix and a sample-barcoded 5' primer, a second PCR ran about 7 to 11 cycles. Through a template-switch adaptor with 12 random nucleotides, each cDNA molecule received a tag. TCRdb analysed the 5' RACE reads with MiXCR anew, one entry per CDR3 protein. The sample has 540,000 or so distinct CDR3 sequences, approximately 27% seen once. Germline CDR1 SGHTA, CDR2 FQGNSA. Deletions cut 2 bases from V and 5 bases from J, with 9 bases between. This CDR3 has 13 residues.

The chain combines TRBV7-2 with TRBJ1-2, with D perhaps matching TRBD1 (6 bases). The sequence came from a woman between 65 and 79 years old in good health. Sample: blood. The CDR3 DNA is TGTGCCAGCAGCTTATTAGGGGGATATGGCTACACCTTC. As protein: CASSLLGGYGYTF.